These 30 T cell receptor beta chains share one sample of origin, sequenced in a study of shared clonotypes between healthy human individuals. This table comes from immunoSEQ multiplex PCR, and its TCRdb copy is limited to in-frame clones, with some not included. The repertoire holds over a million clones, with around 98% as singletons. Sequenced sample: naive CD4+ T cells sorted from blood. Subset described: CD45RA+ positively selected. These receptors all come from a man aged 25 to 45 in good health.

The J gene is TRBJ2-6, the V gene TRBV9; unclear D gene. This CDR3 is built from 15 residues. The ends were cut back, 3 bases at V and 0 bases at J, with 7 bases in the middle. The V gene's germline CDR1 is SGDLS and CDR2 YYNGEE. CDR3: CASSAHISGANVLTF. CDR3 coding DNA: TGTGCCAGCAGCGCCCACATCTCTGGGGCCAACGTCCTGACTTTC.

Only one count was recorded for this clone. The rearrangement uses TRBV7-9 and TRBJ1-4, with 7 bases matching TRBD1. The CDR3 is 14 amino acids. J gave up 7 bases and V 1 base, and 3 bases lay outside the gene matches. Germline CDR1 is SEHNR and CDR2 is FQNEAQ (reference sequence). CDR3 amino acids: CASSLDRGVEKLFF. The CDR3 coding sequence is TGTGCCAGCAGCTTAGACAGGGGAGTTGAAAAACTGTTTTTT.

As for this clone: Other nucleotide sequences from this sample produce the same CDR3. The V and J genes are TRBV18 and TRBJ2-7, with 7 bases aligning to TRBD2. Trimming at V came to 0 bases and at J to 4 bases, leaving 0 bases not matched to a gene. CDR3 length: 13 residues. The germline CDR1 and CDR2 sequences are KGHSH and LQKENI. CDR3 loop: CASSPPGGYEQYF. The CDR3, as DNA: TGTGCCAGCTCACCACCGGGGGGGTACGAGCAGTACTTC. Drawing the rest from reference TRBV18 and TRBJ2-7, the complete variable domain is NAGVMQNPRHLVRRRGQEARLRCSPMKGHSHVYWYRQLPEEGLKFMVYLQKENIIDESGMPKERFSAEFPKEGPSILRIQQVVRGDSAAYFCASSPPGGYEQYFGPGTRLTVT.

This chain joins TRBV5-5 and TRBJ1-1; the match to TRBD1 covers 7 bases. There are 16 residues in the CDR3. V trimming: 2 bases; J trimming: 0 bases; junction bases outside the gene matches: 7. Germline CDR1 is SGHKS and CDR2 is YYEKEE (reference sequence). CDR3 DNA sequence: TGTGCCAGCAGCTTATGGACAGGCCTTATGAACACTGAAGCTTTCTTT. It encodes CASSLWTGLMNTEAFF.

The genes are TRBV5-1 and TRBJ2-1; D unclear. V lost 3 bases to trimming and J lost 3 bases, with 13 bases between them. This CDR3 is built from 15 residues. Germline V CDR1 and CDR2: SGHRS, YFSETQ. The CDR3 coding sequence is TGCGCCAGCAGCTGGGTCCCAGGCCTCTACAATGAGCAGTTCTTC. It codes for CASSWVPGLYNEQFF.

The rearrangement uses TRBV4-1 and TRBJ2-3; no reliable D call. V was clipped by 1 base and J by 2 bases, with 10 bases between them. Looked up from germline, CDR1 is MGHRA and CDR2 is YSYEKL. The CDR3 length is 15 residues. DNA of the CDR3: TGCGCCAGCAGCCAAGTTGCAACGTTCACAGATACGCAGTATTTT. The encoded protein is CASSQVATFTDTQYF.

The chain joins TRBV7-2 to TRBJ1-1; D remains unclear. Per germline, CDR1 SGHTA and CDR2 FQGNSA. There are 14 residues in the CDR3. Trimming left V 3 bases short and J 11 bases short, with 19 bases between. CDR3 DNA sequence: TGTGCCAGCAGCTTGAAGTCCACACTCACGGAGGCTTTCTTT. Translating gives CASSLKSTLTEAFF.

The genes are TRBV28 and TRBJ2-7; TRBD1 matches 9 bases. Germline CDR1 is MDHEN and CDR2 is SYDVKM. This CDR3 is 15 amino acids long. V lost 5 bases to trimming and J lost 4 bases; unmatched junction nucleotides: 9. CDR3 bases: TGTGCCAGCAGTCGGTCCGGGACAGGGCGTTACGAGCAGTACTTC. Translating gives CASSRSGTGRYEQYF.

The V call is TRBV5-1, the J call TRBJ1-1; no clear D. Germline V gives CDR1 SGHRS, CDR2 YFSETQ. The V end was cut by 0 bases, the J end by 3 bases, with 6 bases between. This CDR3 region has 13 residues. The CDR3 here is CASSLAVHTEAFF. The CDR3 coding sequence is TGCGCCAGCAGCTTGGCAGTTCACACTGAAGCTTTCTTT.

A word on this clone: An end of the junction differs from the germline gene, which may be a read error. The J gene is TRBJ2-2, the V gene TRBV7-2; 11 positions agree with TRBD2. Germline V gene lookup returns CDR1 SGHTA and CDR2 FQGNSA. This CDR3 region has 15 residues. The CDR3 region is CASSGSTSGVGGLFF. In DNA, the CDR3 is TGTGCCAGCAGCGGGTCGACTAGCGGGGTCGGGGGGCTGTTTTTT.

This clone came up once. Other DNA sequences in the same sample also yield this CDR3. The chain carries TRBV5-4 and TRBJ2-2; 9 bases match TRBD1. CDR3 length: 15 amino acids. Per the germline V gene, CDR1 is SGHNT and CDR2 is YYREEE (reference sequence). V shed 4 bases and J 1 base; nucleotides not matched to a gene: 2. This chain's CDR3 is CASSPGQGNTGELFF. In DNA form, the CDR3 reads TGTGCCAGCAGCCCGGGACAGGGGAACACCGGGGAGCTGTTTTTT.

CDR3 region: CATSRGRGLAGGLAGTDTQYF. The CDR3 DNA reads as TGTGCCACCAGCAGAGGGCGAGGACTAGCGGGAGGGCTGGCGGGCACAGATACGCAGTATTTT. The gene calls are TRBV15 and TRBJ2-3; 15 nucleotides align to TRBD2. The CDR3 contains 21 residues. V was clipped by 1 base and J by 1 base; unmatched bases: 12. From germline, CDR1 is LNHNV and CDR2 YYDKDF (reference sequence).

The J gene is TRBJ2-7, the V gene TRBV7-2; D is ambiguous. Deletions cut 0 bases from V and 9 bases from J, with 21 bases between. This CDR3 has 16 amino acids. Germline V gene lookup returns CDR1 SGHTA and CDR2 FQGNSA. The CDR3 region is CASSLALTSQSQPQYF. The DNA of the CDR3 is TGTGCCAGCAGCTTAGCGTTGACCAGCCAAAGCCAGCCGCAGTACTTC.

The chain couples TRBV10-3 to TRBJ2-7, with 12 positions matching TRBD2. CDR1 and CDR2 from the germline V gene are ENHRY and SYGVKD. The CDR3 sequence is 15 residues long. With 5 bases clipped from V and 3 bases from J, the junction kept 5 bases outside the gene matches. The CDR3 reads CAISWTSGDIYEQYF. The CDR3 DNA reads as TGTGCCATCAGTTGGACTAGCGGGGATATCTACGAGCAGTACTTC.

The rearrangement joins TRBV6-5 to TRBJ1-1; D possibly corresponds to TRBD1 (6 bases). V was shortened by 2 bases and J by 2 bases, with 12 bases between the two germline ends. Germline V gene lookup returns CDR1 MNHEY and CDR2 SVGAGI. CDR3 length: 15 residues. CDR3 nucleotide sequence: TGTGCCAGCAGTTACCAGACAGGAAGCAACACTGAAGCTTTCTTT. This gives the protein CASSYQTGSNTEAFF.

Here the CDR3 reads CGTSGRPYNEQFF. In nucleotides, the CDR3 is TGTGGGACAAGCGGGAGGCCTTACAATGAGCAGTTCTTC. The rearrangement joins TRBV27 to TRBJ2-1; 9 bases fit TRBD2. The CDR3 spans 13 residues. The V gene's germline CDR1 is MNHEY and CDR2 SMNVEV (reference sequence).

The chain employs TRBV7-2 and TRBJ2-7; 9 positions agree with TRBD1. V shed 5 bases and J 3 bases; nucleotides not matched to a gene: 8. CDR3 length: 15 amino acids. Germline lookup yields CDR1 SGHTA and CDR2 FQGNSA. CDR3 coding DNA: TGTGCCAGCAGCCACCATACAGGGGGCTTCTACGAGCAGTACTTC. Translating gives CASSHHTGGFYEQYF.

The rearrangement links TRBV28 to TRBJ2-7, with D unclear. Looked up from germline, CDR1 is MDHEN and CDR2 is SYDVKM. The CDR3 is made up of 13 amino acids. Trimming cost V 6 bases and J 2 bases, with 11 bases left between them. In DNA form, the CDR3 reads TGTGCCAGCAGCGCTATGTCACCCTACGAGCAGTACTTC. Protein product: CASSAMSPYEQYF. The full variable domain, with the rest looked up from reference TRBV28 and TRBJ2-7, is DVKVTQSSRYLVKRTGEKVFLECVQDMDHENMFWYRQDPGLGLRLIYFSYDVKMKEKGDIPEGYSVSREKKERFSLILESASTNQTSMYLCASSAMSPYEQYFGPGTRLTVT.

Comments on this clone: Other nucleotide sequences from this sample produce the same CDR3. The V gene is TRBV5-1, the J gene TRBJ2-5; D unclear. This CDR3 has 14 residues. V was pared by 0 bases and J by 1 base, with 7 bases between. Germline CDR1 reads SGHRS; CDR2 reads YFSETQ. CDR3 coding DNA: TGCGCCAGCAGCTTGGTTCCACGCCAAGAGACCCAGTACTTC. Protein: CASSLVPRQETQYF.

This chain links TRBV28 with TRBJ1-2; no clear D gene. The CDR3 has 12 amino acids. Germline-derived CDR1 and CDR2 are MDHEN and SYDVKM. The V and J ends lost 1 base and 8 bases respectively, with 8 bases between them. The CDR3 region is CASSLLRTGYTF. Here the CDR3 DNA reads TGTGCCAGCAGTTTATTGAGAACCGGCTACACCTTC.

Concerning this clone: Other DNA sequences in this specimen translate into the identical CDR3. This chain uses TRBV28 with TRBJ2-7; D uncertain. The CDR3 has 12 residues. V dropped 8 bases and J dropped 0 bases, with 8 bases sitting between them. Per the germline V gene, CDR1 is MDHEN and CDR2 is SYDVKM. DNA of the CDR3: TGTGCCAGCGGTCTTAGCTCCTACGAGCAGTACTTC. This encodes CASGLSSYEQYF.

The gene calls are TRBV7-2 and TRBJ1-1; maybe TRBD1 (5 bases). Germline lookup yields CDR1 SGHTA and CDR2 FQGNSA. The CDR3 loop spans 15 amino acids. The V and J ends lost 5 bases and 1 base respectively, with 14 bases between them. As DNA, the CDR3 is TGTGCCAGCAGCGATCGGGGCGGAGGGAACACTGAAGCTTTCTTT. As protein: CASSDRGGGNTEAFF.

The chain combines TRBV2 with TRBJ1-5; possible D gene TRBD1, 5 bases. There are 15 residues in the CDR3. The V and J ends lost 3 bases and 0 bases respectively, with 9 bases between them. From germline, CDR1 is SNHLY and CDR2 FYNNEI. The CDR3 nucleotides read TGTGCCAGCAGTGACAGGGCATATAGCAATCAGCCCCAGCATTTT. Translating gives CASSDRAYSNQPQHF.

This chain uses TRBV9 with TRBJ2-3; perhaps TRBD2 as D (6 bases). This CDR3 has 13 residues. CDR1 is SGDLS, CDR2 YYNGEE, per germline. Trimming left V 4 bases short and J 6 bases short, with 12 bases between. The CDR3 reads CASSKGTLDTQYF. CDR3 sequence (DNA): TGTGCCAGCAGCAAAGGGACTCTGGATACGCAGTATTTT.

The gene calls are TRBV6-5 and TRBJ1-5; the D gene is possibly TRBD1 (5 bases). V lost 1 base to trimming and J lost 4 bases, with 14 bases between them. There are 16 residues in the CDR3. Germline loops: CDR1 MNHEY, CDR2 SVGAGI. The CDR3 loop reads CASSYYGGLGNQPQHF. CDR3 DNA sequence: TGTGCCAGCAGTTACTACGGGGGGTTAGGGAATCAGCCCCAGCATTTT.

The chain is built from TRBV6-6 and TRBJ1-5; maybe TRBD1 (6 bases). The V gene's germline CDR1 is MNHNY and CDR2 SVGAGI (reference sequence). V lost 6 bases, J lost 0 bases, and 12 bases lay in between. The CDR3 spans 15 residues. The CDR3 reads CASRRDTYSNQPQHF. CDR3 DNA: TGTGCCAGCAGACGGGACACTTATAGCAATCAGCCCCAGCATTTT.

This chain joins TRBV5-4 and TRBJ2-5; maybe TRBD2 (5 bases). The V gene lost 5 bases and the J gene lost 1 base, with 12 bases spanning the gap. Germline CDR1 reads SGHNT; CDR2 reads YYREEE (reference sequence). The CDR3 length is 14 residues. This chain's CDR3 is CASSPASSQETQYF. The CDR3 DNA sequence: TGTGCCAGCAGTCCCGCTAGCAGCCAAGAGACCCAGTACTTC.

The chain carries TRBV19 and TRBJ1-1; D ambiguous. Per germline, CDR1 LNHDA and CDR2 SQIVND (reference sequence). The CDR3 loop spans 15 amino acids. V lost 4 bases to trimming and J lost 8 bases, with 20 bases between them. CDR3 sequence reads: CASSTFGGVGKEAFF. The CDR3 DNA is TGTGCCAGTAGTACCTTCGGCGGGGTGGGAAAAGAAGCTTTCTTT.

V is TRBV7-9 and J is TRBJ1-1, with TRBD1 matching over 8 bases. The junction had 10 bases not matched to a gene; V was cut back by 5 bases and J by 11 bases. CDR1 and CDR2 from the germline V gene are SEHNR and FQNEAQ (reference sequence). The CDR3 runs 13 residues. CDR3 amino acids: CASSVLTGGQAFF. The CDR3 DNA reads TGTGCCAGCAGCGTACTTACAGGGGGGCAGGCTTTCTTT.

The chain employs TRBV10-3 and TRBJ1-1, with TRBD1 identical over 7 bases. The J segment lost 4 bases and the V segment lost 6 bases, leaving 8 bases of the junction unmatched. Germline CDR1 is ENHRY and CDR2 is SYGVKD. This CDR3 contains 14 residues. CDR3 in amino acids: CAIRPADRFTEAFF. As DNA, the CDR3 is TGTGCCATCAGGCCCGCGGACAGGTTCACTGAAGCTTTCTTT.